This TCR beta chain was obtained from a study of human T cells and chemical hapten exposure. In germline, CDR1 is DFQATT, CDR2 SNEGSKA (reference sequence). There are 15 residues in the CDR3. V dropped 3 bases and J dropped 5 bases, with 20 bases sitting between them. Time point here: pre-sensitization, week 0. The treatment here: therapeutic diphenylcyclopropenone sensitization with weekly scalp DPC. TCRdb re-derived calls from the RACE reads in MiXCR, one entry per CDR3 protein. This sample has 300,000 to 450,000 distinct CDR3 sequences, with approximately 5.1% found just once. Sequenced material: whole blood, taken in connection with sensitization to the hapten diphenylcyclopropenone (DPC). The chain combines TRBV20-1 with TRBJ2-7; D is perhaps TRBD2 (5 bases). The receptor was derived from a woman aged 45 to 65 with alopecia areata. Some clones in this sample may be carry-over from other donors' samples. Written as DNA, the CDR3 is TGCAGTGCTAGTACGGCATCTAGCCTCACCCACGAGCAGTACTTC. The encoded protein is CSASTASSLTHEQYF.